This T cell receptor beta chain originates from a study of blood T cell repertoires in COVID-19. Study in general: There were acute and convalescent COVID-19 samples, and they came from the United States, Italy and Spain.

In the original processing: How many nucleated cells were present was estimated from reference gene primer amplification. Sequencing was performed with immunoSEQ multiplex PCR; in TCRdb, only in-frame clones are kept and a portion is missing. V, J and clone size derive from that table, while D and trimming were established from the DNA sequence. The sample lists hundreds of thousands of clones, around nine tenths occurring once. This receptor was taken from a man of 80 years or more with acute or convalescent COVID-19. Sequences were obtained from peripheral blood.

The CDR3 sequence: CASSRSGRSNEQFF. As DNA, the CDR3 is TGTGCCAGCAGCCGGTCGGGGAGGTCCAATGAGCAGTTCTTC. The genes are TRBV11-2 and TRBJ2-1, with a tentative D call TRBD2 (6 bases). This CDR3 has 14 residues. V lost 5 bases and J 6 bases, leaving 14 bases between the germline ends. Germline V lookup: CDR1 SGHAT, CDR2 FQNNGV.